The clone carrying this TCR beta chain was found a few times. The target antigen is unknown. After isolation, RNA underwent reverse transcription to generate cDNA as the sequencing template. The method was immunoSEQ multiplex PCR; TCRdb's version includes in-frame clones alone and lacks a portion of them. Of about 140,000 clones listed, 51% were seen once; the top ten hold around 1%. Germline V gene sequence: CDR1 LNHDA, CDR2 SQIVND (reference sequence). CDR3 size: 15 residues. Trimming pared 7 bases from V and 3 bases from J, leaving 16 bases between. The sample comes from a study of CD8+ T cells in alopecia areata. Whole-study context: Treated patients swallowed 5 to 10 mg of oral tofacitinib twice daily. The study, taken as a whole, reports: Alphabeta T cells residing in normal skin are also sequenced in scalp samples.

Sequenced material: CD4+ T cells sorted from blood, taken at week 0. The receptor comes from a human donor with alopecia areata. The chain couples TRBV19 to TRBJ1-5; D uncertain. The CDR3, as DNA: TGTGCCAGTAACCAGGCCCCGAGGCTCAATCAGCCCCAGCATTTT. Protein sequence: CASNQAPRLNQPQHF.